This T cell receptor beta chain was identified during a study of T cell repertoires in cytomegalovirus infection. The CDR3 runs to 14 residues. Unmatched junction bases numbered 7, after V lost 5 bases and J lost 4 bases. Germline values: CDR1 SEHNR, CDR2 FQNEAQ (reference sequence). TCRdb reanalysed the reads using MiXCR and keeps one entry per CDR3 protein. Here the sample spans roughly 630,000 distinct CDR3 sequences, more than 20% being singletons. The sequenced sample was CD8+ T cells from PBMCs. The source is a human donor in good health (CMV status not recorded). Some clones in this sample may be carry-over from other donors' samples. The V call is TRBV7-9, the J call TRBJ2-7, with 8 positions matching TRBD1. CDR3 region: CASSPDRVPYEQYF. The CDR3 DNA reads as TGTGCCAGCAGCCCGGACAGGGTACCTTACGAGCAGTACTTC.